Listed here are 8 T cell receptor beta chains from one sample, sequenced in a study of blood T cell repertoires in COVID-19. The assay was immunoSEQ multiplex PCR, and TCRdb's table has in-frame clones only and misses some. The sample lists 240,000 or so clones; around 87% were seen once. Sequencing used PBMCs or T cells enriched from blood (not recorded which). The receptors here all came from a middle-aged woman with acute COVID-19.

This clone was counted only a few times. The gene calls are TRBV4-2 and TRBJ1-1; 10 positions match TRBD1. With V trimmed by 3 bases and J by 7 bases, 8 bases remained unmatched. The germline V gene has CDR1 LGHNA and CDR2 YNFKEQ. CDR3 length: 15 residues. Here the CDR3 DNA reads TGTGCCAGCAGCCAGCCGACAGGGGGCTTCAATGAAGCTTTCTTT. This codes for CASSQPTGGFNEAFF.

The chain carries TRBV11-3 and TRBJ1-6; D might be TRBD1 (5 bases). In germline, CDR1 is SGHNT, CDR2 YENEEA. V lost 0 bases and J lost 7, with 7 bases in between. This CDR3 comprises 14 residues. CDR3 DNA sequence: TGTGCCAGCAGCTTAGATGGGGCCAATTCACCCCTCCACTTT. It encodes CASSLDGANSPLHF. Filled out from reference TRBV11-3 and TRBJ1-6, the complete variable domain reads EAGVVQSPRYKIIEKKQPVAFWCNPISGHNTLYWYLQNLGQGPELLIRYENEEAVDDSQLPKDRFSAERLKGVDSTLKIQPAELGDSAVYLCASSLDGANSPLHFGNGTRLTVT.

The chain recombines TRBV6-5 with TRBJ2-1; 9 nucleotides match TRBD1. Germline V gene lookup returns CDR1 MNHEY and CDR2 SVGAGI. V dropped 7 bases and J dropped 6; count of bases not matched to a gene: 10. This CDR3 has 15 amino acids. The CDR3 DNA sequence: TGTGCCAGCAACTCTGCGGGACAGGGTTTCAATGAGCAGTTCTTC. It codes for CASNSAGQGFNEQFF.

J is TRBJ2-7 and V is TRBV3-1 (or the pseudogene TRBV3-2); possible D gene TRBD2, 7 bases. The CDR3 extends over 14 amino acids. Trimming cost V 1 base and J 7 bases, with 14 bases left between them. CDR1 and CDR2 (germline): LGHDT, YNNKEL (reference sequence). The CDR3, as DNA: TGTGCCAGCAGCCAAGGGCGGGGGCTTTCTGAGCAGTACTTC. It codes for CASSQGRGLSEQYF.

This clone was detected only a few times. The CDR3 DNA sequence: TGCGCCAGCAGCCAAGATCAAGGACTAGCCTACGAGCAGTACTTC. Its protein product is CASSQDQGLAYEQYF. This chain links TRBV4-1 with TRBJ2-7, with 7 positions matching TRBD2. Germline lookup yields CDR1 MGHRA and CDR2 YSYEKL. V gave up 0 bases and J gave up 2 bases; unmatched junction bases: 4. The CDR3 runs 15 residues.

V gene TRBV11-2 combines with J gene TRBJ2-3; 7 bases agree with TRBD2. The V segment lost 2 bases and the J segment 2 bases; nucleotides outside the gene matches: 4. The CDR3 is 15 amino acids. The germline gives CDR1 SGHAT, CDR2 FQNNGV. CDR3 in amino acids: CASSLRRDYTDTQYF. The DNA for the CDR3 is TGTGCCAGCAGCTTACGCCGGGACTACACAGATACGCAGTATTTT.

The chain combines TRBV29-1 with TRBJ1-3; 9 bases are shared with TRBD1. CDR1 and CDR2 from the germline V gene are SQVTM and ANQGSEA. This CDR3 has 16 residues. J lost 0 bases, V lost 7 bases, and 10 bases had no gene match. The CDR3 DNA follows: TGCAGCGGTCGCTTTAGGACAGGGGCCTCTGGAAACACCATATATTTT. Translation gives CSGRFRTGASGNTIYF.

The chain recombines TRBV6-1 with TRBJ1-5, with no clear D. CDR1 is MNHNS and CDR2 is SASEGT in the germline V gene. The CDR3 extends over 14 amino acids. V lost 2 bases, J lost 0 bases, and 5 bases lay in between. The CDR3 spells CASSESGSNQPQHF. CDR3 in DNA: TGTGCCAGCAGTGAATCCGGTAGCAATCAGCCCCAGCATTTT.